A selection of T cell receptor beta chains follows, all from one sample in a study of pediatric ulcerative colitis. Using immunoSEQ multiplex PCR, the repertoire was profiled, and TCRdb retains in-frame clones only, with some absent. This table has roughly 70,000 clones, roughly 90% appearing once. The sample comprised blood. The receptors originated from a boy younger than 18 with severe ulcerative colitis. Both conserved end residues are part of each CDR3. Fields, in order: J gene, V gene, CDR3 protein.

TRBJ2-1,TRBV11-2,CASRPGTSGRATEQFF
TRBJ2-5,TRBV7-2,CASSPALAGGGETQYF
TRBJ2-5,TRBV27,CASSLSGRFETQYF
TRBJ1-3,TRBV9,CASSEGAGDSFGNTIYF
TRBJ2-5,TRBV2,CASSPAGVVQETQYF
TRBJ2-3,TRBV5-1,CASSLLQTDTQYF
TRBJ2-7,TRBV4-2,CASSQKGDSYEQYF
TRBJ2-7,TRBV5-6,CASRLGYDQGLYEQYF
TRBJ2-3,TRBV11-3,CASSFGTSEMDTQYF
TRBJ1-2,TRBV30,CACPPRGVNYGYTF
TRBJ2-1,TRBV4-1,CASSQDHSKAREFF
TRBJ2-2,TRBV5-1,CASSERDRADLDTGELFF
TRBJ2-7,TRBV7-7,CASSLGTGTEQYF
TRBJ1-1,TRBV29-1,CSVAPGQTTEAFF
TRBJ2-1,TRBV13,CASSLPGTSGRPHEQFF
TRBJ1-1,TRBV6-5,CASSLTYTGNTEAFF
TRBJ2-3,TRBV5-6,CASSQSIWGFTDTQYF
TRBJ2-7,TRBV6-4,CASSEFSSGTAYEQYF
TRBJ1-5,TRBV19,CASSFWAGGGGNQPQHF
TRBJ1-2,TRBV11-2,CASSLDLQNGQVSGYTF
TRBJ2-3,TRBV11-2,CASSLNSRDTDTQYF
TRBJ2-6,TRBV4-3,CASSQGQGGANVLTF
TRBJ1-2,TRBV18,CASSPNKGRGVGYGYTF
TRBJ1-1,TRBV5-1,CASSLDNGGDTEAFF
TRBJ2-3,TRBV9,CASSTRLGLASTDTQYF
TRBJ2-1,TRBV30,CAWTGGLAGGYNEQFF